This entry concerns a single T cell receptor beta chain. cDNA came from about 0.5 to 1 ug RNA primed by random hexamers. The authors amplified TCR beta CDR3 across 54 Vbeta and 13 Jbeta using immunoSEQ multiplex PCR. TCRdb passed the immunoSEQ multiplex PCR reads through MiXCR, listing each CDR3 protein once. The table includes roughly 180,000 distinct CDR3 sequences, 85% to 95% detected once. This record belongs to a study of CD8 T cells in Susac syndrome. The study sequenced TCR beta in blood CD8+ and CD4+ T cells. Those who served as multiple sclerosis controls were treatment-naive patients with stable or active relapsing-remitting disease. Negative isolation yielded CD8+ and CD4+ T cells; FACS enriched TEMRA cells. The CDR3 runs to 14 residues. The V end was cut by 3 bases, the J end by 6 bases, with 12 bases between. The germline V gene encodes CDR1 KGHSH and CDR2 LQKENI.

What was sequenced was CD4+ T cells from PBMCs. This chain links TRBV18 with TRBJ2-1, with D possibly TRBD2 on 6 matching bases. The receptor was isolated from a human donor with multiple sclerosis. The CDR3 protein is CASSPVGGSNEQFF. The CDR3 region has the DNA TGTGCCAGCTCACCGGTCGGAGGGAGCAATGAGCAGTTCTTC.